Following are 22 T cell receptor beta chains from one sample sequenced in a study of shared clonotypes between healthy human individuals. The repertoire was sequenced with immunoSEQ multiplex PCR; TCRdb's copy has only in-frame clones and lacks some. This sample yields approximately 500,000 clones, of which approximately 80% are seen a single time; around 11% belongs to the top ten. Specimen: PBMCs. These receptor sequences come from a woman in her forties in good health. Some clones in this sample may be carry-over from other donors' samples.

The genes are TRBV5-1 and TRBJ2-7; 9 bases are shared with TRBD2. The V segment lost 1 base and the J segment 2 bases; nucleotides outside the gene matches: 4. Germline lookup yields CDR1 SGHRS and CDR2 YFSETQ. The CDR3 has 15 residues. The CDR3 nucleotides read TGCGCCAGCAGCTTGTGGGCTAGCGGGGCCTACGAGCAGTACTTC. Its translation: CASSLWASGAYEQYF.

The chain has TRBV7-3 and TRBJ2-2; tentatively, D is TRBD2 (6 bases). Trimming took off 1 base at V and 2 bases at J, with 8 bases between the two ends. The germline gives CDR1 SGHTA, CDR2 FQGTGA. The CDR3 consists of 15 residues. DNA of the CDR3: TGTGCCAGCAGCTTAAGGACTATTAACACCGGGGAGCTGTTTTTT. This encodes CASSLRTINTGELFF.

The chain carries TRBV7-2 and TRBJ2-1, with a possible D match to TRBD2 (5 bases). The V end lost 5 bases, the J end lost 10 bases, and 9 bases lay between the germline ends. The germline gives CDR1 SGHTA, CDR2 FQGNSA. This CDR3 contains 11 residues. The CDR3 DNA follows: TGTGCCAGCAGCAACCCTAGCGAGCAGTTCTTC. Translating it yields CASSNPSEQFF.

This clone is a singleton in its sample. A read error is possible here, since a much larger clone lies one base away. This chain links TRBV7-2 with TRBJ2-5; D unresolved. Trimming stripped 2 bases from V and 4 bases from J, with 2 bases between. The CDR3 length is 11 residues. CDR1 is SGHTA and CDR2 is FQGNSA in the germline V gene. This CDR3 is CASSLIETQYF. CDR3 DNA sequence: TGTGCCAGCAGCTTAATAGAGACCCAGTACTTC.

This sequence joins TRBV7-9 and TRBJ1-2; 9 nucleotides line up with TRBD1. The CDR3 spans 16 residues. CDR1 SEHNR and CDR2 FQNEAQ come from the germline V gene (reference sequence). After removal of 1 base from V and 8 bases from J, the junction contained 11 bases not matched to a gene. The CDR3 sequence: CASSLDLGQGFRGYTF. The CDR3 nucleotides are TGTGCCAGCAGCTTAGACTTAGGACAGGGGTTTCGGGGCTACACCTTC.

This CDR3 is CASSRQGGNGYTF. The CDR3 coding sequence is TGTGCCAGCAGCCGACAGGGAGGAAATGGCTACACCTTC. V and J are TRBV7-9 and TRBJ1-2; 7 nucleotides agree with TRBD1. Trimming removed 5 bases from V and 6 bases from J; junction bases left unmatched: 6. This CDR3 comprises 13 residues. CDR1 is SEHNR, CDR2 FQNEAQ, per germline (reference sequence). The whole variable domain, remainder taken from reference TRBV7-9 and TRBJ1-2, is DTGVSQNPRHKITKRGQNVTFRCDPISEHNRLYWYRQTLGQGPEFLTYFQNEAQLEKSRLLSDRFSAERPKGSFSTLEIQRTEQGDSAMYLCASSRQGGNGYTFGSGTRLTVV.

The chain is built from TRBV27 and TRBJ2-3, with 7 bases aligning to TRBD2. The CDR3 runs to 15 residues. The V and J ends lost 8 bases and 5 bases, in that order; junction bases with no gene match: 13. Germline CDR1 is MNHEY and CDR2 is SMNVEV (reference sequence). This CDR3 reads CASQFMAGVKDTQYF. The CDR3 DNA is TGTGCCAGCCAGTTTATGGCGGGAGTGAAAGATACGCAGTATTTT.

V and J are TRBV9 and TRBJ2-5; TRBD2 matches 8 bases. This CDR3 has 17 residues. V was pared by 5 bases and J by 5 bases, with 17 bases of the junction left unmatched. Germline assignment: CDR1 SGDLS and CDR2 YYNGEE. CDR3 coding DNA: TGTGCCAGCAGTCTTCCTCCGGGACTAGACGTCGGGGAGACCCAGTACTTC. Translating it yields CASSLPPGLDVGETQYF. Variable domain in full (rest from reference TRBV9 and TRBJ2-5): DSGVTQTPKHLITATGQRVTLRCSPRSGDLSVYWYQQSLDQGLQFLIQYYNGEERAKGNILERFSAQQFPDLHSELNLSSLELGDSALYFCASSLPPGLDVGETQYFGPGTRLLVL.

The rearrangement joins TRBV29-1 to TRBJ2-2; a possible D gene is TRBD1 (6 bases). Trimming cost V 6 bases and J 2 bases, with 7 bases left between them. Germline CDR1 reads SQVTM; CDR2 reads ANQGSEA. This CDR3 contains 12 residues. The CDR3: CSVGHNTGELFF. As DNA, the CDR3 is TGCAGCGTGGGACACAACACCGGGGAGCTGTTTTTT.

This clone was counted between two and nine times. The chain has TRBV4-1 and TRBJ2-7, with 11 positions matching TRBD1. V shed 4 bases, J shed 4 bases, and the junction held 3 bases outside the gene matches. Germline V lookup: CDR1 MGHRA, CDR2 YSYEKL. The CDR3 consists of 14 residues. The CDR3 region has the DNA TGCGCCAGCAGCCGAGGGACAGGGGGTTACGAGCAGTACTTC. Residues: CASSRGTGGYEQYF.

V is TRBV29-1 and J is TRBJ2-1; no firm D call. The V end was cut by 0 bases, the J end by 8 bases, with 11 bases between. Germline CDR1 reads SQVTM; CDR2 reads ANQGSEA. The CDR3 loop spans 13 amino acids. CDR3 amino acids: CSVEDYRVHEQFF. In DNA, the CDR3 is TGCAGCGTTGAAGATTACCGGGTACATGAGCAGTTCTTC.

V usage is TRBV6-6 and J usage is TRBJ2-5, with D tentatively TRBD1 (6 bases). The CDR3 has 14 amino acids. V was trimmed by 2 bases and J by 3 bases, leaving 10 bases between them. The germline V gene has CDR1 MNHNY and CDR2 SVGAGI (reference sequence). CDR3 bases: TGTGCCAGCAGTTACCCCCACAGGGAAGAGACCCAGTACTTC. This translates into CASSYPHREETQYF.

Ten or more counts support this clone. The chain couples TRBV18 to TRBJ1-1; D is unclear. Germline values: CDR1 KGHSH, CDR2 LQKENI. The CDR3 is 13 amino acids. The ends were cut back, 6 bases at V and 3 bases at J, with 11 bases in the middle. The CDR3 spells CASSTQDDTEAFF. The CDR3 DNA follows: TGTGCCAGCTCCACCCAGGATGACACTGAAGCTTTCTTT. The full variable domain, its missing parts supplied by reference TRBV18 and TRBJ1-1, is NAGVMQNPRHLVRRRGQEARLRCSPMKGHSHVYWYRQLPEEGLKFMVYLQKENIIDESGMPKERFSAEFPKEGPSILRIQQVVRGDSAAYFCASSTQDDTEAFFGQGTRLTVV.

The chain is built from TRBV4-1 and TRBJ2-2; perhaps TRBD1 as D (7 bases). The CDR3 spans 16 residues. CDR1 and CDR2 from the germline V gene are MGHRA and YSYEKL. Trimming took off 0 bases at V and 6 bases at J, with 14 bases between the two ends. CDR3 sequence (DNA): TGCGCCAGCAGCCAAGAACAGGGGAGGATCGCCGGGGAGCTGTTTTTT. Translated, it gives CASSQEQGRIAGELFF.

This clone has only one observation. J is TRBJ2-5 and V is TRBV27; D is ambiguous. V lost 6 bases to trimming and J lost 5 bases, with 13 bases between them. This CDR3 spans 13 amino acids. CDR1 and CDR2 (germline): MNHEY, SMNVEV (reference sequence). The CDR3 is CASRVPGRETQYF. The CDR3 nucleotides are TGTGCCAGCAGGGTTCCCGGGCGGGAGACCCAGTACTTC.

The J gene is TRBJ2-1, the V gene TRBV2; TRBD2 matches 12 bases. Per the germline V gene, CDR1 is SNHLY and CDR2 is FYNNEI. The length of the CDR3 is 15 residues. V lost 6 bases to trimming and J lost 7 bases; unmatched junction nucleotides: 7. As DNA, the CDR3 is TGTGCCAGCAGCGCGGCTAGCGGGAGGGCGAATGAGCAGTTCTTC. Encoded protein: CASSAASGRANEQFF.

The chain joins TRBV7-2 to TRBJ1-5, with D possibly being TRBD1 (5 bases). Germline loops: CDR1 SGHTA, CDR2 FQGNSA. The CDR3 length is 14 residues. Deletions cut 0 bases from V and 2 bases from J, with 5 bases between. The CDR3 nucleotides read TGTGCCAGCAGCTTAGCAGGGGGCAATCAGCCCCAGCATTTT. It specifies CASSLAGGNQPQHF. Filled out from reference TRBV7-2 and TRBJ1-5, the complete variable domain reads GAGVSQSPSNKVTEKGKDVELRCDPISGHTALYWYRQSLGQGLEFLIYFQGNSAPDKSGLPSDRFSAERTGGSVSTLTIQRTQQEDSAVYLCASSLAGGNQPQHFGDGTRLSIL.

The chain has TRBV7-2 and TRBJ1-2, with 8 bases lining up with TRBD1. V lost 1 base, J lost 3 bases, and 1 base stayed unmatched. This CDR3 has 14 residues. From germline, CDR1 is SGHTA and CDR2 FQGNSA. This CDR3 reads CASSLGTGYYGYTF. The DNA for the CDR3 is TGTGCCAGCAGCTTAGGGACAGGGTACTATGGCTACACCTTC.

The rearrangement links TRBV7-9 to TRBJ2-1; D remains unclear. Deletions cut 8 bases from V and 4 bases from J, with 6 bases between. Germline V gene data show CDR1 as SEHNR and CDR2 as FQNEAQ (reference sequence). CDR3 length: 11 residues. The CDR3 is CASGTYNEQFF. Written as DNA, the CDR3 is TGTGCCAGCGGAACTTACAATGAGCAGTTCTTC.

The DNA for the CDR3 is TGTGCCAGTAGTGTCCAGGGTTTTGCGACTGAAGCTTTCTTT. Protein product: CASSVQGFATEAFF. This sequence joins TRBV19 and TRBJ1-1, with a weak D call TRBD1 (5 bases). V was cut by 5 bases and J by 5 bases, with 15 bases left in between. The germline V gene encodes CDR1 LNHDA and CDR2 SQIVND (reference sequence). This CDR3 region has 14 residues.

A word on this clone: This clone may be a read error of a much larger clone one base away. The genes are TRBV30 and TRBJ2-6; possible D gene TRBD1, 5 bases. The CDR3 is made up of 13 amino acids. Germline V gene data show CDR1 as GTSNPN and CDR2 as SVGIG (reference sequence). The chain's CDR3 is CAGRGAGADVLTF. Here the CDR3 DNA reads TGTGCCGGAAGGGGTGCTGGGGCCGACGTCCTGACTTTC.

This clone has just one count. A much more abundant neighbour one base away suggests this may be a read error. The V and J genes are TRBV7-6 and TRBJ2-7, with TRBD2 identical over 8 bases. This CDR3 region has 15 residues. The germline gives CDR1 SGHVS, CDR2 FNYEAQ. With 1 base clipped from V and 0 bases from J, the junction kept 2 bases outside the gene matches. CDR3 residues: CASSLGSGSSYEQYF. CDR3 DNA: TGTGCCAGCAGCTTAGGGAGCGGGAGCTCCTACGAGCAGTACTTC.